The rows below give T cell receptor beta chains drawn from one sample of a study of T cell repertoires in cytomegalovirus infection. Each CDR3 protein is one row after TCRdb ran MiXCR on the reads. Here the sample spans 20,000 to 25,000 distinct CDR3 sequences, 35% to 45% being singletons. The antigens for these receptors are not known. The starting material was CD8+ T cells from cultured PBMCs, obtained from culture after CMV antigen stimulation. The receptor source for this set is a human donor in good health (CMV status not recorded). Some clones in this sample may be carry-over from other donors' samples. Each CDR3 is given without its conserved first and last residue.

TRBV7-4	ASSLLQASYT
TRBV10-2	ASSMDITYGYT
TRBV4-1	ASSQDSTSREQY
TRBV12-3/TRBV12-4	ASRTSGSYEQY
TRBV4-1	ASSQDNGGGGPYNEQF
TRBV6-2/TRBV6-3	ASSFRAQGNHEQY
TRBV5-1	ASSLAGSTYNEQF
TRBV7-2	ASSPSGGAGEQY
TRBV12-3/TRBV12-4	ASSSTRVSNYGYT
TRBV7-2	ASSLTGGGTDTQY
TRBV20-1	SARTLGGTNSPLH
TRBV4-3	ASSQDPRGDTEAF
TRBV7-9	ASSLGTSGISYEQY
TRBV7-9	ASSLALSSYEQY
TRBV5-7	ASSLAGNYQPQH
TRBV20-1	SARFGFLSNSPLH
TRBV7-3	ASTRTGEDNEQF
TRBV4-3	ASSQESGGTEAF
TRBV19	ASKLVRTSYEQY
TRBV12-3/TRBV12-4	ASSTLGGANVLT
TRBV30	AWSSGTGGYTEAF
TRBV7-4	ASSPIWGTGNTIY
TRBV7-9	ASSLAGQDGTQY
TRBV3-1	ASSQFRGHSYEQY
TRBV2	ASSTQKGGLAGTSTDTQY
TRBV7-6	ASSLKAEAF
TRBV12-3/TRBV12-4	ASSRSGASNEKLF
TRBV7-3	ASSFGAGETQY
TRBV7-2	ASSLAAGANEQF
TRBV20-1	SARDRGLADTQY
TRBV14	ASSQDQWLNYEQY
TRBV7-2	ASSLVGGNTEAF
TRBV12-3/TRBV12-4	ASSLRRFRLGNQPQH
TRBV5-1	ASSLGRDSDEQY
TRBV7-2	ASSWDRDSRETQY
TRBV6-2/TRBV6-3	ASSRSGGRTEAF
TRBV12-5	ASGSGAETQY
TRBV7-2	ASSTIRGEAF
TRBV2	ASSPFTSGGHQNIQY
TRBV9	ASSPAGTEVSGNTIY
TRBV27	ASTGGTYNEQF
TRBV2	ASVHPETQY
TRBV7-2	ASSSGQYYSGNTIY
TRBV4-1	ASSHDAGPGNSPLH
TRBV19	ASNGWGWDRGWLGNQPQH
TRBV7-2	ASSPSYRNSEAF